This T cell receptor (beta chain) was identified during a study of T cells in Graves' hyperthyroidism and ophthalmopathy. Points from the study as a whole: Blood samples included most of the expanded thyroid clonotypes exceeding 0.001.

For this clonotype: The antigen remains undetermined.

CDR1 is MNHEY and CDR2 is SVGEGT in the germline V gene. The length of the CDR3 is 14 residues. The ends were cut back, 8 bases at V and 5 bases at J, with 17 bases in the middle. Authors of the study amplified TCR beta CDR3 regions from RNA transcripts. HTBI primers were the set used in a first-round RT-PCR of the TCR CDR3. MiXCR was run by TCRdb on the multiplex PCR reads, yielding one entry per CDR3 protein. The profile shows about 590,000 distinct CDR3 sequences, approximately 14% of them singletons. An absence of ophthalmopathy progression within 18 months meant stable Graves' hyperthyroidism. Patients were excluded for uncontrolled infection, other autoimmune disease, pregnancy or lactation.

The J gene is TRBJ2-3, the V gene TRBV6-2 or TRBV6-3; D possibly corresponds to TRBD2 (5 bases). This clonotype originated in a woman under 40 with Graves' hyperthyroidism. Sequencing was performed on blood. The CDR3 DNA is TGTGCCAGCTTGAGAGGAGGCGGGCAAGATACGCAGTATTTT. This codes for CASLRGGGQDTQYF.